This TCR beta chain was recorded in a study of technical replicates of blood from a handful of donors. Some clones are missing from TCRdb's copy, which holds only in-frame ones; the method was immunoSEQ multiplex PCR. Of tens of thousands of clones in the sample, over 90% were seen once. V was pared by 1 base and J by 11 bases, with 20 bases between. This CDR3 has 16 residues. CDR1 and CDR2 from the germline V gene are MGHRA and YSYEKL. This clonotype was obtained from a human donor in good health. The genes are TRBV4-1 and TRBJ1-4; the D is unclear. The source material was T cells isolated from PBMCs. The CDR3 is CASSQGNGFREVKLFF. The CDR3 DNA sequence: TGCGCCAGCAGCCAAGGCAATGGATTTAGGGAGGTGAAACTGTTTTTT.